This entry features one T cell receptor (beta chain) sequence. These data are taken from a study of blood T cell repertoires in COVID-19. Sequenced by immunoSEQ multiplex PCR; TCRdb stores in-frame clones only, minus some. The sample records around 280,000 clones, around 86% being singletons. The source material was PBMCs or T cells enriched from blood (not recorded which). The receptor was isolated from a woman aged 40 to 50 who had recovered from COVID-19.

The CDR3, as DNA: TGTGCCAGCAGCTCGGTGACTAGCGGGAGGGGCAATGAGCAGTTCTTC. The encoded protein is CASSSVTSGRGNEQFF. The chain recombines TRBV7-3 with TRBJ2-1, with 14 bases fitting TRBD2. Germline V lookup: CDR1 SGHTA, CDR2 FQGTGA. With V trimmed by 4 bases and J by 6 bases, 5 bases remained unmatched. CDR3 length: 16 residues.